Listed below are T cell receptor beta chains from one sample, sequenced in a study of cytomegalovirus exposure and HLA in healthy donors. Assay: immunoSEQ multiplex PCR; the TCRdb copy retains only in-frame clones and omits some. The data show hundreds of thousands of clones, 90% seen once. Sequencing was carried out using PBMCs. The receptors originated from a woman aged 25 to 39 in good health and CMV-seronegative. CDR3s include the opening cysteine and the closing phenylalanine or tryptophan. Each record gives: D gene, J gene, V gene, clone size, CDR3 length, CDR3 DNA, CDR3 protein. A D gene is named only where the DNA matches it firmly. For some rows the clone size is stated as once, few or many, or as a class when expanded; others skip it.

D: .
J: TRBJ2-3
V: TRBV4-1
size: .
length: 13
DNA: TGCGCCAGCAGCCAGCCAGGCACAGATACGCAGTATTTT
CDR3: CASSQPGTDTQYF

D: .
J: TRBJ2-7
V: TRBV27
size: .
length: 14
DNA: TGTGCCAGCAGTTTATCCCGGGGGGCGTACGAGCAGTACTTC
CDR3: CASSLSRGAYEQYF

D: .
J: TRBJ2-1
V: TRBV6-6
size: .
length: 16
DNA: TGTGCCAGCAGTTACGGAACGGGAGCCCCGGGGAATGAGCAGTTCTTC
CDR3: CASSYGTGAPGNEQFF

D: .
J: TRBJ2-5
V: TRBV29-1
size: .
length: 11
DNA: TGCAGCGTTGAGCGGGGAGAGACCCAGTACTTC
CDR3: CSVERGETQYF

D: .
J: TRBJ2-3
V: TRBV5-8
size: few
length: 13
DNA: TGTGCCAGCAGCATATATTCCACAGATACGCAGTATTTT
CDR3: CASSIYSTDTQYF

D: TRBD2
J: TRBJ2-1
V: TRBV6-4
size: .
length: 15
DNA: TGTGCCAGCAGTAGTCTAGCGGGGGAATACAATGAGCAGTTCTTC
CDR3: CASSSLAGEYNEQFF

D: TRBD2
J: TRBJ2-3
V: TRBV7-8
size: .
length: 14
DNA: TGTGCCAGCAGCCCCGGGGGGAGCACAGATACGCAGTATTTT
CDR3: CASSPGGSTDTQYF

D: TRBD1
J: TRBJ1-1
V: TRBV10-3
size: .
length: 15
DNA: TGTGCCATCAGGGAAGATCAGGGGGGGCACACTGAAGCTTTCTTT
CDR3: CAIREDQGGHTEAFF

D: .
J: TRBJ1-1
V: TRBV27
size: .
length: 14
DNA: TGTGCCAGCAGTTTGGTCTTTGGAGGAACTGAAGCTTTCTTT
CDR3: CASSLVFGGTEAFF

D: .
J: TRBJ2-7
V: TRBV6-6
size: .
length: 14
DNA: TGTGCCAGCAGTTATTCTCTGGACTCCTACGAGCAGTACTTC
CDR3: CASSYSLDSYEQYF

D: .
J: TRBJ2-3
V: TRBV5-1
size: .
length: 15
DNA: TGCGCCAGCAGCTCCATCCTAGGGGGAGCAGATACGCAGTATTTT
CDR3: CASSSILGGADTQYF

D: TRBD1
J: TRBJ2-1
V: TRBV28
size: .
length: 14
DNA: TGTGCCAGCAGTCTCCGGGACAGGGCGAATGAGCAGTTCTTC
CDR3: CASSLRDRANEQFF

D: TRBD1
J: TRBJ2-7
V: TRBV6-5
size: .
length: 14
DNA: TGTGCCAGCAGTAATGACAGGGTCACCTACGAGCAGTACTTC
CDR3: CASSNDRVTYEQYF

D: TRBD2
J: TRBJ2-1
V: TRBV6-5
size: .
length: 16
DNA: TGTGCCAGCAGTTACTCGGTCCTAGCGGGAAGCAATGAGCAGTTCTTC
CDR3: CASSYSVLAGSNEQFF

D: .
J: TRBJ1-2
V: TRBV7-9
size: .
length: 15
DNA: TGTGCCAGCAGATCTACAGGGCGCACTAACTATGGCTACACCTTC
CDR3: CASRSTGRTNYGYTF

D: .
J: TRBJ2-3
V: TRBV4-3
size: .
length: 18
DNA: TGCGCCAGCAGCCAAGATCAGGACTATTCGGCACACACAGATACGCAGTATTTT
CDR3: CASSQDQDYSAHTDTQYF

D: .
J: TRBJ2-1
V: TRBV11-2
size: .
length: 14
DNA: TGTGCCAGCAGCCTTAGCGGCTCCTACAATGAGCAGTTCTTC
CDR3: CASSLSGSYNEQFF

D: TRBD2
J: TRBJ2-7
V: TRBV19
size: .
length: 14
DNA: TGTGCCAGTAGTATGGGAGCGGGGTACTACGAGCAGTACTTC
CDR3: CASSMGAGYYEQYF

D: .
J: TRBJ2-1
V: TRBV9
size: .
length: 14
DNA: TGTGCCAGCAGCGCGTCCATTACAGGGCAAGAGCAGTTCTTC
CDR3: CASSASITGQEQFF

D: .
J: TRBJ1-5
V: TRBV6-1
size: .
length: 14
DNA: TGTGCCAGCAGCGCCGTGGGGGCCCGGCAGCCCCAGCATTTT
CDR3: CASSAVGARQPQHF

D: .
J: TRBJ1-3
V: TRBV20-1
size: .
length: 11
DNA: TGCAGTGCTACCTCTGGAAACACCATATATTTT
CDR3: CSATSGNTIYF

D: TRBD2
J: TRBJ2-1
V: TRBV19
size: .
length: 18
DNA: TGTGCCACTCAGGGGGGGCTAGCGGGAGGTGGAGCGGACAATGAGCAGTTCTTC
CDR3: CATQGGLAGGGADNEQFF

D: .
J: TRBJ1-1
V: TRBV6-1
size: .
length: 14
DNA: TGTGCCAGCACCTCTGGCGGGTTGAACACTGAAGCTTTCTTT
CDR3: CASTSGGLNTEAFF

D: .
J: TRBJ1-2
V: TRBV7-8
size: .
length: 14
DNA: TGTGCCAGCAGCTTAGGGATGAAAGACTATGGCTACACCTTC
CDR3: CASSLGMKDYGYTF

D: .
J: TRBJ1-5
V: TRBV6-5
size: .
length: 13
DNA: TGTGCCAGCAGTACTCTAGTTGATCAGCCCCAGCATTTT
CDR3: CASSTLVDQPQHF

D: .
J: TRBJ2-2
V: TRBV25-1
size: .
length: 14
DNA: TGTGCCAGCAGTGCGACCGCGAACACCGGGGAGCTGTTTTTT
CDR3: CASSATANTGELFF

D: .
J: TRBJ1-5
V: TRBV19
size: .
length: 17
DNA: TGTGCCAGTAGGTCCTCAGGTCCGGGGGCCCCCAATCAGCCCCAGCATTTT
CDR3: CASRSSGPGAPNQPQHF

D: .
J: TRBJ2-7
V: TRBV29-1
size: .
length: 13
DNA: TGCAGCGTTGAGTCTGGGGCGGCTTACGAGCAGTACTTC
CDR3: CSVESGAAYEQYF

D: TRBD2
J: TRBJ2-2
V: TRBV27
size: .
length: 15
DNA: TGTGCCAGCAGTTTTAGCGGGGCGAACACCGGGGAGCTGTTTTTT
CDR3: CASSFSGANTGELFF

D: TRBD2
J: TRBJ2-7
V: TRBV28
size: .
length: 14
DNA: TGTGCCAGCAGTTCATTAGCGGGAGCTTACGAGCAGTACTTC
CDR3: CASSSLAGAYEQYF

D: .
J: TRBJ2-7
V: TRBV5-1
size: .
length: 14
DNA: TGCGCCAGCAGCCCAGACAGGATCTCCTACGAGCAGTACTTC
CDR3: CASSPDRISYEQYF

D: .
J: TRBJ2-7
V: TRBV4-2
size: .
length: 13
DNA: TGTGCCAGCAGCCAAACAATAGGAGACGAGCAGTACTTC
CDR3: CASSQTIGDEQYF

D: .
J: TRBJ2-3
V: TRBV7-8
size: .
length: 14
DNA: TGTGCCAGCAGCTTAAGAGCTTGGGCAGATACGCAGTATTTT
CDR3: CASSLRAWADTQYF

D: TRBD2
J: TRBJ2-7
V: TRBV4-3
size: .
length: 16
DNA: TGCGCCAGCAGCCAAGATTGGAGGACTAGCAGCTTAGAGCAGTACTTC
CDR3: CASSQDWRTSSLEQYF

D: .
J: TRBJ2-7
V: TRBV5-1
size: .
length: 13
DNA: TGCGCCAGCAGCCTGACTGACTCCTACGAGCAGTACTTC
CDR3: CASSLTDSYEQYF

D: TRBD2
J: TRBJ2-1
V: TRBV7-6
size: .
length: 16
DNA: TGTGCCAGCAGCTTTTCGCGGGAGAAAGCTAGCAATGAGCAGTTCTTC
CDR3: CASSFSREKASNEQFF

D: .
J: TRBJ1-1
V: TRBV5-1
size: .
length: 15
DNA: TGCGCCAGCAGCTTTGGGCAGCCCATGAACACTGAAGCTTTCTTT
CDR3: CASSFGQPMNTEAFF

D: .
J: TRBJ2-2
V: TRBV7-8
size: .
length: 14
DNA: TGTGCCAGCAGCTCCTCAGGGCACACCGGGGAGCTGTTTTTT
CDR3: CASSSSGHTGELFF

D: .
J: TRBJ2-5
V: TRBV7-9
size: .
length: 15
DNA: TGTGCCAGCAGCACCCTGGGAAGTCCCCAAGAGACCCAGTACTTC
CDR3: CASSTLGSPQETQYF

D: .
J: TRBJ2-7
V: TRBV29-1
size: .
length: 14
DNA: TGCAGCGTTGTCCCAGGGCAGGGGAGCTACGAGCAGTACTTC
CDR3: CSVVPGQGSYEQYF

D: .
J: TRBJ2-3
V: TRBV6-5
size: .
length: 14
DNA: TGTGCCAGCAGACCAGCAGGAGGGACAGATACGCAGTATTTT
CDR3: CASRPAGGTDTQYF

D: TRBD1
J: TRBJ2-7
V: TRBV27
size: .
length: 15
DNA: TGTGCCAGCAGTTCCCAAACGACAGGGAATCGCGAGCAGTACTTC
CDR3: CASSSQTTGNREQYF

D: .
J: TRBJ1-5
V: TRBV7-2
size: .
length: 13
DNA: TGTGCCAGCAGACAGGACAGCAATCAGCCCCAGCATTTT
CDR3: CASRQDSNQPQHF

D: .
J: TRBJ2-2
V: TRBV4-3
size: .
length: 16
DNA: TGCGCCAGCAGCCAAGATGTAGGGGTAGGCACCGGGGAGCTGTTTTTT
CDR3: CASSQDVGVGTGELFF

D: .
J: TRBJ2-7
V: TRBV6-6
size: .
length: 12
DNA: TGTGCCAGCAGTTACTCGTTGAGGGAGCAGTACTTC
CDR3: CASSYSLREQYF